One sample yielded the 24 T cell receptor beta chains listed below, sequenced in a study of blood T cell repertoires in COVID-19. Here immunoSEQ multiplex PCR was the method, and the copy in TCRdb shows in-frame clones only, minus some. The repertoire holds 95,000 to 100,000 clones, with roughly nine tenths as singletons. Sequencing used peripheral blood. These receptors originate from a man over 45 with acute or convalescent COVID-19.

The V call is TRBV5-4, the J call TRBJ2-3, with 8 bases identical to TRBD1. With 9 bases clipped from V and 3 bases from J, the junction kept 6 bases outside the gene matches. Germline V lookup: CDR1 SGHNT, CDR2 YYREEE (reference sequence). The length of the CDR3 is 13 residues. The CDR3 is CAIRRQGTDTQYF. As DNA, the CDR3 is TGTGCCATCAGGAGACAGGGGACAGATACGCAGTATTTT.

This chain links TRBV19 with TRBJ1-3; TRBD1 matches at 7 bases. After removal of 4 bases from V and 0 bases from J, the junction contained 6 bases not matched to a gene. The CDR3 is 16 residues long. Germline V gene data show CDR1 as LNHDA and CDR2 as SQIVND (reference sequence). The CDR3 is CASSTIGTASGNTIYF. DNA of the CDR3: TGTGCCAGTAGTACCATCGGGACAGCCTCTGGAAACACCATATATTTT.

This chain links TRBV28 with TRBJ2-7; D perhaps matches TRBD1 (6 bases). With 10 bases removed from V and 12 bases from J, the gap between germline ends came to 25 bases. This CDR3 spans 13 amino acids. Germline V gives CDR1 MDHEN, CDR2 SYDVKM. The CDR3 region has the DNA TGTGCCATCTCTCTGGGGGCCAAGGAACGGTCGTACTTC. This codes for CAISLGAKERSYF.

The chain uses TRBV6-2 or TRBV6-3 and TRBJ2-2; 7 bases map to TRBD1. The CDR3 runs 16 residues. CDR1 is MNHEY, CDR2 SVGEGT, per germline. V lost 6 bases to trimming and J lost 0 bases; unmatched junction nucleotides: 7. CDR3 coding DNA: TGTGCCAGCAGCCCTTCTGGGACAGCGAACACCGGGGAGCTGTTTTTT. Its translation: CASSPSGTANTGELFF.

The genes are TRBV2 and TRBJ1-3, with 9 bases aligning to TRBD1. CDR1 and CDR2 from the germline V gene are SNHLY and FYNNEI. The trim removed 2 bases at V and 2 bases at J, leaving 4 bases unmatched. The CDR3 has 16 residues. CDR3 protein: CASSETRQGAGNTIYF. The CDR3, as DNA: TGTGCCAGCAGTGAAACACGACAGGGGGCTGGAAACACCATATATTTT.

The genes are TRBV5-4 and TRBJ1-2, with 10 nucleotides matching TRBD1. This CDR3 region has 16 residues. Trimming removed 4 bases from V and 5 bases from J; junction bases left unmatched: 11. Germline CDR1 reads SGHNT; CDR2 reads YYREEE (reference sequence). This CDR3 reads CASSLEPRDRGYGYTF. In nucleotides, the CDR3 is TGTGCCAGCAGCCTCGAACCCCGGGACAGGGGATATGGCTACACCTTC.

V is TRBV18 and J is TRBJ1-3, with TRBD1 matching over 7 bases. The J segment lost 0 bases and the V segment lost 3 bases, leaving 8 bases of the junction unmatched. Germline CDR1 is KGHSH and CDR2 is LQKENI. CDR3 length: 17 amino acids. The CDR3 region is CASSPETGPSSGNTIYF. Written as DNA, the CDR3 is TGTGCCAGCTCACCGGAGACAGGGCCGAGCTCTGGAAACACCATATATTTT.

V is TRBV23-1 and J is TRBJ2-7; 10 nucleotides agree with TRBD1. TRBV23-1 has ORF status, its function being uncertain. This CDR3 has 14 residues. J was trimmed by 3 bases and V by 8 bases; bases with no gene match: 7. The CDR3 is CASPKGQGIYEQYF. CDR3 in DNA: TGCGCCAGCCCCAAGGGACAGGGGATCTACGAGCAGTACTTC.

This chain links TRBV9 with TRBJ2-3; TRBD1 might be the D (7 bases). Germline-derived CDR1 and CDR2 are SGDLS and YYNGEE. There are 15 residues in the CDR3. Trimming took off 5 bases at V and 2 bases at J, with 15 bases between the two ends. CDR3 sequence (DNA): TGTGCCAGCAGAGCCGACAGGGACTCCACAGATACGCAGTATTTT. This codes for CASRADRDSTDTQYF.

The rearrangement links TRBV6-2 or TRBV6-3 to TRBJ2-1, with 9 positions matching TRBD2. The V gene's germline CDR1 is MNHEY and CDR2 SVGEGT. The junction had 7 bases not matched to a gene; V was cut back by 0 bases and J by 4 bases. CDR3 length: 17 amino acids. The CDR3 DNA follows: TGTGCCAGCAGTTACTCGATTAAGCGGGGGGAATACAATGAGCAGTTCTTC. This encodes CASSYSIKRGEYNEQFF.

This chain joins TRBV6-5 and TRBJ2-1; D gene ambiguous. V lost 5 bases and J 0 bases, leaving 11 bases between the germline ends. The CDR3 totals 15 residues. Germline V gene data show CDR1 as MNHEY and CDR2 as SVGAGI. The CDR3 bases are TGTGCCAGCAGTCGAACAGCAAGCTCCTACAATGAGCAGTTCTTC. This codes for CASSRTASSYNEQFF.

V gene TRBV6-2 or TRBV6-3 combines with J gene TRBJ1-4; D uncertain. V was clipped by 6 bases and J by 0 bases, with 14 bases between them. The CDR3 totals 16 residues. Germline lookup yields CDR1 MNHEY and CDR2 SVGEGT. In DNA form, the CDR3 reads TGTGCCAGCAGCCCTGGGAGGGTCACAACTAATGAAAAACTGTTTTTT. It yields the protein CASSPGRVTTNEKLFF.

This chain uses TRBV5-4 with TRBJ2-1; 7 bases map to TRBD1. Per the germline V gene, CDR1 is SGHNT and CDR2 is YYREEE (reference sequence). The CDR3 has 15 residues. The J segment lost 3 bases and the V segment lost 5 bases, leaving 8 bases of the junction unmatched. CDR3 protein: CASSYIRDSYNEQFF. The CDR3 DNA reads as TGTGCCAGCAGTTATATCCGGGACAGCTACAATGAGCAGTTCTTC.

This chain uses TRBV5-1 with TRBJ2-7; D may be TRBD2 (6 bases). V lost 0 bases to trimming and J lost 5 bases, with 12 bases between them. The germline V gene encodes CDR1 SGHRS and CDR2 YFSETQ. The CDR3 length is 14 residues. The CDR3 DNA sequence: TGCGCCAGCAGCTTGGGGGAGCGGGCTCACGAGCAGTACTTC. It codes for CASSLGERAHEQYF.

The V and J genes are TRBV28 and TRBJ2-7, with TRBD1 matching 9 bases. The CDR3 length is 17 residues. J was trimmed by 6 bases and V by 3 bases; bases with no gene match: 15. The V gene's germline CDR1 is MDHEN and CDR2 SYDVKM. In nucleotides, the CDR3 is TGTGCCAGCAGTTTCGCCAATGGAGGGACAGGGTTCTCCGAGCAGTACTTC. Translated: CASSFANGGTGFSEQYF.

This chain's CDR3 is CASSPVWGGGNTIYF. CDR3 DNA: TGTGCCAGTAGCCCCGTGTGGGGGGGTGGAAACACCATATATTTT. The chain uses TRBV19 and TRBJ1-3; possibly TRBD1 for D (5 bases). Per germline, CDR1 LNHDA and CDR2 SQIVND (reference sequence). The CDR3 consists of 15 residues. V lost 6 bases, J lost 3 bases, and 15 bases lay in between.

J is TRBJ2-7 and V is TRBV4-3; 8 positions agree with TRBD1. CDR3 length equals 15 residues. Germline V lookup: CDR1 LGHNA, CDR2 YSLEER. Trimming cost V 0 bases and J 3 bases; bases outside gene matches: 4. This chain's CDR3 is CASSQDQGAVYEQYF. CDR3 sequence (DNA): TGCGCCAGCAGCCAAGATCAGGGGGCAGTCTACGAGCAGTACTTC.

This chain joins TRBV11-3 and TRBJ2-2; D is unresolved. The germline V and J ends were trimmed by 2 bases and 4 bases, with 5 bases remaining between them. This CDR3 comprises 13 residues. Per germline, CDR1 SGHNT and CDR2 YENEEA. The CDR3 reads CASSLSVTGELFF. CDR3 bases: TGTGCCAGCAGCTTATCTGTCACCGGGGAGCTGTTTTTT.

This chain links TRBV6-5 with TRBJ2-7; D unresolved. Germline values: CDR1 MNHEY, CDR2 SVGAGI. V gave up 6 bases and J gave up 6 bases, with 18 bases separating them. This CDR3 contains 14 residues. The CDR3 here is CASRSPPDMGEQYF. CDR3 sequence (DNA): TGTGCCAGCAGGTCTCCGCCCGACATGGGCGAGCAGTACTTC.

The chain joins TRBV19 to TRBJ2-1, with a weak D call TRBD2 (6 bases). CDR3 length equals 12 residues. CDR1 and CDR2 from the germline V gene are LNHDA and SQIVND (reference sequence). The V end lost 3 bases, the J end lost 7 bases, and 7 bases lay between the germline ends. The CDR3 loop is CASSIGGNEQFF. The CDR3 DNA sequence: TGTGCCAGTAGTATCGGAGGGAATGAGCAGTTCTTC.

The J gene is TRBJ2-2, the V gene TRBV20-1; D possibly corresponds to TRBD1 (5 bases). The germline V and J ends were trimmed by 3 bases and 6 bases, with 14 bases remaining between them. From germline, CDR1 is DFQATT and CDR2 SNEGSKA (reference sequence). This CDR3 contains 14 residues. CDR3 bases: TGCAGTGCTAGTAAAAGGACACCCCCCGGGGAGCTGTTTTTT. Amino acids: CSASKRTPPGELFF.

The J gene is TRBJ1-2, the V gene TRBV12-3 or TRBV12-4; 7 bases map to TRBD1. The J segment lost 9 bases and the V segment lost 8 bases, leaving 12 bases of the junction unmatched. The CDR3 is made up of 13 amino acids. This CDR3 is CASGTSTGISYTF. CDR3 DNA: TGTGCCAGCGGAACCTCGACAGGGATAAGCTACACCTTC.

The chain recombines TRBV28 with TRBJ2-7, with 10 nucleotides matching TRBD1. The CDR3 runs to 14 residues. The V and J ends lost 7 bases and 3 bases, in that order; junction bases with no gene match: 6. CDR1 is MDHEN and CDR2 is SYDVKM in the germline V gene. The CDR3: CASITTGGNYEQYF. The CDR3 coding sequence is TGTGCCAGCATCACGACAGGGGGCAACTACGAGCAGTACTTC.

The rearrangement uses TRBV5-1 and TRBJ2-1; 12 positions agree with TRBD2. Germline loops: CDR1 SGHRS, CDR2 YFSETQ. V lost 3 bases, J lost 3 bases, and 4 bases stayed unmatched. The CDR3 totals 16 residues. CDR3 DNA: TGCGCCAGCAGCTCCAAGACTAGCGGGGGCTACAATGAGCAGTTCTTC. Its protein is CASSSKTSGGYNEQFF. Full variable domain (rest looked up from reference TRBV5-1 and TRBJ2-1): KAGVTQTPRYLIKTRGQQVTLSCSPISGHRSVSWYQQTPGQGLQFLFEYFSETQRNKGNFPGRFSGRQFSNSRSEMNVSTLELGDSALYLCASSSKTSGGYNEQFFGPGTRLTVL.